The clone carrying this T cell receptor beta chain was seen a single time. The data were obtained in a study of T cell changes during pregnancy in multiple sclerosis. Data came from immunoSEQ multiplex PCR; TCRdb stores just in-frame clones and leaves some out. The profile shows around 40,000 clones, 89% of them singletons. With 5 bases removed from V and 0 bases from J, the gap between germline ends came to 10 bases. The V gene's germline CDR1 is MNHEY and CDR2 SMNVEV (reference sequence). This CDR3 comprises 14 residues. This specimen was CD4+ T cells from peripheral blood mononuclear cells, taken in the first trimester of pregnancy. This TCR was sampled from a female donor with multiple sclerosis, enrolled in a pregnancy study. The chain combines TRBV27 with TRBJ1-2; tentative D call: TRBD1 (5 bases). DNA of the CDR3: TGTGCCAGCAGTAAGACAGACACTAACTATGGCTACACCTTC. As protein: CASSKTDTNYGYTF.